The source of this TCR beta chain is a study of blood T cell repertoires in COVID-19. Background on the study: The United States, Italy and Spain were the sources of the acute and convalescent COVID-19 samples.

The CDR3 runs to 13 residues. Trimming shortened V by 4 bases and J by 3 bases, and 9 bases separated the two germline ends. The V gene's germline CDR1 is LGHDT and CDR2 YNNKEL (reference sequence). While infection was still active, Seattle patients were enrolled and then followed longitudinally. How the authors handled the data: Amplification of reference gene primers was used by the study to estimate nucleated cell counts. Generated by immunoSEQ multiplex PCR, the TCRdb table keeps only in-frame clones and is missing some. The V and J calls and clone size are taken from that table; D and trimming were inferred from the DNA. The sample includes 200,000 to 250,000 clones, more than 75% of them seen just once.

The sample was peripheral blood. This TCR came from a woman aged 70 to 79 with COVID-19, enrolled during active disease. The V call is TRBV3-1 (or the pseudogene TRBV3-2), the J call TRBJ1-2; weak D call: TRBD1 (5 bases). The chain's CDR3 is CASSRTTHYGYTF. In DNA, the CDR3 is TGTGCCAGCAGCCGGACAACTCACTATGGCTACACCTTC.